One sample yielded the 3 T cell receptor beta chains listed below, sequenced in a study of blood T cell repertoires in COVID-19. Profiled with immunoSEQ multiplex PCR; TCRdb holds only in-frame clones, not every one. The sample has 120,000 or so clones, approximately 74% seen once; the top ten hold more than 5%. Sequenced: peripheral blood. The receptors originated from a man aged 55 to 70 with acute or convalescent COVID-19.

The chain has TRBV30 and TRBJ1-1, with 10 bases identical to TRBD1. This CDR3 is 14 amino acids long. Germline CDR1 is GTSNPN and CDR2 is SVGIG (reference sequence). V lost 3 bases and J lost 8; bases outside the gene matches: 9. The CDR3 here is CAWRAGTGALEAFF. As DNA, the CDR3 is TGTGCCTGGAGGGCCGGGACAGGGGCCCTGGAAGCTTTCTTT.

J is TRBJ1-5 and V is TRBV14; 9 bases align to TRBD1. The V gene end was trimmed by 2 bases and the J gene end by 2 bases; junction bases not matched to a gene: 4. CDR3 size: 16 residues. The germline V gene has CDR1 SGHDN and CDR2 FVKESK. The CDR3 protein is CASSQSGTGRNQPQHF. The CDR3 bases are TGTGCCAGCAGCCAATCCGGGACAGGGCGCAATCAGCCCCAGCATTTT.

The gene calls are TRBV30 and TRBJ1-1; D is uncertain. This CDR3 spans 13 amino acids. Trimming pared 0 bases from V and 9 bases from J, leaving 14 bases between. Germline V gene lookup returns CDR1 GTSNPN and CDR2 SVGIG (reference sequence). The chain's CDR3 is CAWSVLPSVKAFF. In nucleotides, the CDR3 is TGTGCCTGGAGTGTACTCCCGAGCGTCAAAGCTTTCTTT.